A selection of T cell receptor beta chains follows, all from one sample in a study of radiotherapy plus CTLA-4 blockade in lung cancer. Assay used: immunoSEQ multiplex PCR; TCRdb lists only in-frame clones, some missing. The repertoire holds about 45,000 clones, roughly three quarters seen once, with around 8% in the top ten. This sample comprised peripheral blood, obtained from a patient treated with radiotherapy plus ipilimumab. These receptor sequences come from a human donor with non-small cell lung cancer who had stable disease on radiotherapy plus ipilimumab. CDR3s include the opening cysteine and the closing phenylalanine or tryptophan.

>TRBV28
CASSLSGGEAQPQHF
>TRBV18
CASSPESNQPQHF
>TRBV6-5
CASSYIRASPLHF
>TRBV7-2
CASSLVGQLNTEAFF
>TRBV19
CASSIDRRVRDEKLFF
>TRBV5-1
CASSLFYHWAGELFF
>TRBV28
CASSLLIRGYGYTF
>TRBV9
CASSVGGQGGTEAFF
>TRBV19
CASESVGSPLHF
>TRBV7-6
CASSLVALLETDTQYF
>TRBV7-2
CASSLGGVYTEAFF
>TRBV28
CASTVGGARQPQHF
>TRBV29-1
CSVMTGDSGNTIYF
>TRBV11-3
CASSVGTGGRGNQPQHF
>TRBV19
CASSMGAGYTF
>TRBV7-2
CASSPTFRAVTQYF
>TRBV6-1
CASSEAHGLAGKETQYF
>TRBV28
CASSPSTWGVRQPQHF
>TRBV28
CASRQGTEAFF
>TRBV6-5
CASSYSTEQGEQYF
>TRBV11-2
CASSLDGRGLDTIYF
>TRBV7-9
CASSGTGANTEAFF
>TRBV7-9
CASSLVVGEQYF
>TRBV10-1
CASSESRAFGNTIYF
>TRBV28
CASTLTGEGRFF
>TRBV30
CAWSGTGAGLHF
>TRBV2
CASSETGQGSYGYTF
>TRBV7-8
CASSLAGGSLNQPQHF
>TRBV7-6
CASSLGAGSNTEAFF
>TRBV2
CASSAGDRVVTEAFF
>TRBV30
CAWNLAGGLETQYF
>TRBV10-3
CAISDSLEAFF
>TRBV7-2
CASAAQDNQPQHF
>TRBV15
CATSRGDRGPSEYF
>TRBV7-2
CASSQGRALNTEAFF
>TRBV7-8
CASSLRVGNTEAFF
>TRBV6-1
CASSARQVLAKNIQYF
>TRBV30
CAWASLAEQYF
>TRBV5-4
CASSRGTDSSYEQYF
>TRBV6-5
CASSYAYERSEAFF
>TRBV18
CASSPFISTDTQYF
>TRBV5-1
CASSSYGVSLNEKLFF
>TRBV7-8
CASSFGGETQYF
>TRBV19
CASSIRTAGANVLTF
>TRBV6-4
CASSLRIYSGNTIYF
>TRBV7-7
CASSPTGTGGRSTQYF
>TRBV7-2
CASSLDRNTEAFF
>TRBV18
CASSPSKLMEAFF
>TRBV6-1
CATGLAVNTGELFF
>TRBV5-6
CASSLTGVGNTIYF
>TRBV25-1
CASSEYGGAGSGANVLTF
>TRBV27
CASSSQIVETQYF